This TCR beta chain was found in a study of T-cell memory formation after mild COVID-19. Study conclusions and caveats: The study detected some responding clones in pre-infection memory, suggesting cross-reactive memory joined. Among clones peaking at day 37 in the second wave, SARS-CoV-2 specificity remained unconfirmed.

Researchers used 5'RACE with constant-segment primers to make TCR alpha and TCR beta cDNA libraries that carry sample barcodes and UMIs. TCRdb re-called the 5' RACE reads with MiXCR, one entry per CDR3 protein. Of approximately 200,000 distinct CDR3 sequences in the sample, around 15% were seen once. V was clipped by 2 bases and J by 2 bases, with 9 bases between them. This CDR3 has 13 amino acids. CDR1 is GTSNPN, CDR2 SVGIG, per germline (reference sequence). There are a few counts of this clonotype. Its antigen is as yet unknown. This receptor was identified in an adult woman who had mild COVID-19 (a few samples of this study predate the infection). Cell type and time point are not known. The J gene is TRBJ1-1, the V gene TRBV30; D is undetermined. Source material: PBMCs or a T cell subset sorted from them (not recorded which). The CDR3 spells CAWSHLLNTEAFF. CDR3 sequence (DNA): TGTGCCTGGAGTCATCTTCTAAACACTGAAGCTTTCTTT.